This T cell receptor beta chain was sequenced during a study of OX40 agonist ivuxolimab in advanced cancers. Study details: Given to patients was ivuxolimab, an agonistic anti-OX40 (CD134) antibody.

Sequencing used immunoSEQ multiplex PCR; TCRdb keeps in-frame clones, though not all of them. The data contain over 35,000 clones, 80% to 90% of them seen just once; the ten biggest clones take up roughly 40%. V dropped 5 bases and J dropped 10 bases, with 21 bases sitting between them. The CDR3 is 15 amino acids. Germline V CDR1 and CDR2: SGHVS, FQNEAQ. Here the sequenced sample was CD4+ or CD8+ T cells sorted from blood, taken in a trial of the OX40 agonist ivuxolimab. The J gene is TRBJ2-1, the V gene TRBV7-8, with D possibly matching TRBD2 (5 bases). This TCR was sampled from an adult with an advanced solid tumor such as melanoma, head and neck, liver or kidney cancer. The CDR3 spells CASSPSIGLGGEQFF. CDR3 nucleotides: TGTGCCAGCAGCCCATCCATTGGTCTGGGCGGGGAGCAGTTCTTC.